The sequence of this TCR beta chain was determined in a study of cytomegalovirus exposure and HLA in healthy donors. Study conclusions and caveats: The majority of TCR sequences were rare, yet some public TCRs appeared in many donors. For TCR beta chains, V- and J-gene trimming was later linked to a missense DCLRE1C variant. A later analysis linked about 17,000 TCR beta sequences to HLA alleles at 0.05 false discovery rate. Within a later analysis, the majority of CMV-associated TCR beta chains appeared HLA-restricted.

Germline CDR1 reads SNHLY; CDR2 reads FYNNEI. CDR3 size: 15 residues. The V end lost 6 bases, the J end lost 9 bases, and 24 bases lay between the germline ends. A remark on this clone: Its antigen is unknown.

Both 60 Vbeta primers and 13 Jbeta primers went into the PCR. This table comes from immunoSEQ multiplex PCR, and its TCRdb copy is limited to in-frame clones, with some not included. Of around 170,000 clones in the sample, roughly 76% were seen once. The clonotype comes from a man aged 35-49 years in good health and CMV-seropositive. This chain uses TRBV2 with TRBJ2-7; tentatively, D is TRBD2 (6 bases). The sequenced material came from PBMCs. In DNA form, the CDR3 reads TGTGCCAGCAGCCCCCAGTACGGGACTGTGTCGGGGCAGTACTTC. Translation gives CASSPQYGTVSGQYF.